The TCR beta chain described here comes from a study of cytomegalovirus exposure and HLA in healthy donors. Findings of the study overall: As was reported, the HLA-A and HLA-B alleles of most subjects were accurately predicted from TCR beta sequences. Rates of TCR association differed by HLA locus in a later analysis, with DRB1 highest and HLA-C lowest.

This clone was counted between two and nine times. Its target is not known. The PCR made use of 60 Vbeta and 13 Jbeta primers. Produced via immunoSEQ multiplex PCR; TCRdb's table is partial and in-frame only. The sample consists of approximately 130,000 clones, approximately 75% of them appearing once. Trimming stripped 3 bases from V and 1 base from J, with 17 bases between. In germline, CDR1 is SGHRS, CDR2 YFSETQ. The CDR3 covers 17 residues. This TCR came from a man aged 35-49 years in good health and CMV-seronegative. Sample: PBMCs. The chain is built from TRBV5-1 and TRBJ2-1; TRBD2 is a possible D gene (5 bases). The CDR3 region is CASSSALGTQSYNEQFF. The CDR3 DNA reads as TGCGCCAGCAGCTCGGCACTAGGAACTCAATCCTACAATGAGCAGTTCTTC.